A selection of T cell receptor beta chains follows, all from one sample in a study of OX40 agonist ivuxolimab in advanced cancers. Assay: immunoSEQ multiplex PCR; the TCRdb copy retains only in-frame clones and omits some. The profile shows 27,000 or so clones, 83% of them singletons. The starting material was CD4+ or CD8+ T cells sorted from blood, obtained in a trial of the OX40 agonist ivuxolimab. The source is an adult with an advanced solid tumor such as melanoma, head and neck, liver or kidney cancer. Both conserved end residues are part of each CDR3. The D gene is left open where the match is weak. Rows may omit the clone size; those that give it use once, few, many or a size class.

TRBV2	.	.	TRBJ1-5	TGTGCCAGCAGTGAAGCGCTGAGGGTAGGGCAGCCCCAGCATTTT	CASSEALRVGQPQHF
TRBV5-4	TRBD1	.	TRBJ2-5	TGTGCCAGCAGCTCCGGACAGGAAGAGACCCAGTACTTC	CASSSGQEETQYF
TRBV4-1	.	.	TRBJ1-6	TGCGCCAGCAGCCAAGGGGATAGAGGGGACGGGTGGCCCCTCCACTTT	CASSQGDRGDGWPLHF
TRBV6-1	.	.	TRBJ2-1	TGTGCCAGCAGTGAAAAGAGGGCAGGGGACAATGAGCAGTTCTTC	CASSEKRAGDNEQFF
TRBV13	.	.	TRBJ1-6	TGTGCCAGCAGCTTACAGGGGATTTCCTATAATTCACCCCTCCACTTT	CASSLQGISYNSPLHF
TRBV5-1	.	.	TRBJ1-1	TGCGCCAGCAGCTTGGAGGCAGAGAACACTGAAGCTTTCTTT	CASSLEAENTEAFF
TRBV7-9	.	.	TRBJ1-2	TGTGCCAGCAGCTTAGGCCGGGCAGCTAACTATGGCTACACCTTC	CASSLGRAANYGYTF
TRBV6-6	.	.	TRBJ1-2	TGTGCCAGCAGGAACAGAGGACAGATACATGGCTACACCTTC	CASRNRGQIHGYTF
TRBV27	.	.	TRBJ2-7	TGTGCCAGCAGTTTTGGGATCTCCTACGAGCAGTACTTC	CASSFGISYEQYF
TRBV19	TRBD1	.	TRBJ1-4	TGTGCCACCCGGGACAGGGGGACGACTAATGAAAAACTGTTTTTT	CATRDRGTTNEKLFF
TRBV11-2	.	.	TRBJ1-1	TGTGCCAGCAGCTTAGAGGAGGTTCGGGGATCAAGTGAAGCTTTCTTT	CASSLEEVRGSSEAFF
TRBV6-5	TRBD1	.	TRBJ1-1	TGTGCCAGCAGCCCAATGACAGGGTCCACTGAAGCTTTCTTT	CASSPMTGSTEAFF
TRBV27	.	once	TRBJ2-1	TGTGCCAGCAGTTCCCTCTCTCTTGAGCAGTTCTTC	CASSSLSLEQFF
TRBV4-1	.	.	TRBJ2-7	TGCGCCAGCAGCCAAGAAGGATACTACGAGCAGTACTTC	CASSQEGYYEQYF
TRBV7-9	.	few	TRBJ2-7	TGTGCCAGCAGTGCAAATTACGGGCAGCCCTACGAGCAGTACTTC	CASSANYGQPYEQYF
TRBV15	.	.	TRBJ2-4	TGTGCCACCAGCAGAGTGCAGGGAGGAATAGCCAAAAACATTCAGTACTTC	CATSRVQGGIAKNIQYF
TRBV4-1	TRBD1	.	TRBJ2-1	TGCGCCAGCAGCGCATATTTACAGGGGAGTATGGAGCAGTTCTTC	CASSAYLQGSMEQFF
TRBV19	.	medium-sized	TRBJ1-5	TGTGCCAGTAACATAGGGGCTGCTCAGCCCCAGCATTTT	CASNIGAAQPQHF
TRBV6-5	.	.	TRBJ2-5	TGTGCCAGCAGTGGCAGAGGGGCGGAAGAGACCCAGTACTTC	CASSGRGAEETQYF
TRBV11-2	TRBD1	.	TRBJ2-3	TGTGCCAGCAGCTTAGATTGGCCGGACAGGGAGAGCACAGATACGCAGTATTTT	CASSLDWPDRESTDTQYF
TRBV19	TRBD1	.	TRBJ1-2	TGTGCCAGTACTCCGGGAGGGACAGGGGTTTCTTATGGCTACACCTTC	CASTPGGTGVSYGYTF
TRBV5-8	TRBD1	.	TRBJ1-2	TGTGCCAGCAGCTTGCGAGGACAGGCCGGCCGATACTATGGCTACACCTTC	CASSLRGQAGRYYGYTF
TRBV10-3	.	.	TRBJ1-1	TGTGCCATCACCTCGGGGGGCGGGAGCACTGAAGCTTTCTTT	CAITSGGGSTEAFF
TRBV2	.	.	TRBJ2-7	TGTGCCAGCAGTGAGCCTACAAGCGCCTACGAGCAGTACTTC	CASSEPTSAYEQYF
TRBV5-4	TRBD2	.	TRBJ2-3	TGTGCCAGCAGCCGTAGCGGGCCCACAGATACGCAGTATTTT	CASSRSGPTDTQYF
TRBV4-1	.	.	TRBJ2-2	TGCGCCAGCAGCCAACGGGACTCCCACACCGGGGAGCTGTTTTTT	CASSQRDSHTGELFF
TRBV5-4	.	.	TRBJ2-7	TGTGCCAGCAGCTCCGGGACCCAGGAACCCTACGAGCAGTACTTC	CASSSGTQEPYEQYF